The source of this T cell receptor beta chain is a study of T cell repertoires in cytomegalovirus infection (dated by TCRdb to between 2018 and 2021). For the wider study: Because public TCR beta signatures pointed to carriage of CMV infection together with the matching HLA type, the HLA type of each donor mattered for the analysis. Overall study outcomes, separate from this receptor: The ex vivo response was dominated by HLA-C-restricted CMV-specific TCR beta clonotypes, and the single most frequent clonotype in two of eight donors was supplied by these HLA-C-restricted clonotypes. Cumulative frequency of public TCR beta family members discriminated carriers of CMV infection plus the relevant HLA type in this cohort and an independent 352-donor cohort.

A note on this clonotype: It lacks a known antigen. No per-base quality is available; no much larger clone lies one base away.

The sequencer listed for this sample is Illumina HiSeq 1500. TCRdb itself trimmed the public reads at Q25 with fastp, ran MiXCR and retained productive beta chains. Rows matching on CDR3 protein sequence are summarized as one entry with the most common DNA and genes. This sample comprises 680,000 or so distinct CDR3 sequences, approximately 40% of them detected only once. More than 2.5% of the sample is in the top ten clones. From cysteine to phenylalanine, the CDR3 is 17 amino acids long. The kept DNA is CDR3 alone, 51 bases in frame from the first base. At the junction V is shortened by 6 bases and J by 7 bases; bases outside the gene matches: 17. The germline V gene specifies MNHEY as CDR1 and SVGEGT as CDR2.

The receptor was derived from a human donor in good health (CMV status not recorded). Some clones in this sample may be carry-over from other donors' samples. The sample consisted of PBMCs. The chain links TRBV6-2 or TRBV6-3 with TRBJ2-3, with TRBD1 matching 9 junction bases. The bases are TGTGCCAGCAGGGCCGGGACAGGGCCCCAGGTTTTCAATACGCAGTATTTT. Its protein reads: CASRAGTGPQVFNTQYF.